This T cell receptor (beta chain) is from a study of blood T cell repertoires in COVID-19. Sequenced by immunoSEQ multiplex PCR; TCRdb stores in-frame clones only, minus some. The table has roughly 32,000 clones, roughly 84% seen once. The receptor's source is a man aged 55-75 years with active COVID-19. The sequencing input was peripheral blood.

This chain's CDR3 is CAPPPAGDRVGYTF. CDR3 nucleotide sequence: TGTGCCCCCCCTCCGGCCGGGGACAGGGTTGGCTACACCTTC. The chain links TRBV7-7 to TRBJ1-2; 9 nucleotides match TRBD1. Germline V gene data show CDR1 as SSHAT and CDR2 as FNYEAQ (reference sequence). Germline trimming cut 11 bases from V and 7 bases from J; bases unmatched to any gene: 14. The CDR3 consists of 14 residues.